The rows below give T cell receptor beta chains drawn from one sample of a study of T cell repertoires in cytomegalovirus infection. Each CDR3 protein is one row after TCRdb ran MiXCR on the reads. This table holds about 740,000 distinct CDR3 sequences, 35% found once. Sequenced input: PBMCs. Every receptor here comes from a human donor in good health (CMV status not recorded). Some clones in this sample may be carry-over from other donors' samples. CDR3s include the opening cysteine and the closing phenylalanine or tryptophan. A D gene is named only where the DNA matches it firmly. Some rows have no size entry. The others give once, few or many, or a class for an expanded clone.

V	size	J	D	CDR3	DNA
TRBV6-8	once	TRBJ2-1	NA	CASSSYLGPNEQFF	TGTGCCAGCAGTTCTTACCTGGGGCCCAATGAGCAGTTCTTC
TRBV5-6	few	TRBJ2-7	NA	CASSHDSSYEQYF	TGTGCCAGCAGCCACGACTCATCCTACGAGCAGTACTTC
TRBV20-1	NA	TRBJ1-5	NA	CSASHGQESNQPQHF	TGCAGTGCTAGCCATGGTCAAGAGAGCAATCAGCCCCAGCATTTT
TRBV28	NA	TRBJ1-2	NA	CASSPITDNYGYTF	TGTGCCAGCAGCCCAATAACAGATAACTATGGCTACACCTTC
TRBV28	few	TRBJ1-1	NA	CASSLNRLAGEAFF	TGTGCCAGCAGTTTAAACCGCCTGGCGGGTGAAGCTTTCTTT
TRBV7-9	NA	TRBJ1-1	NA	CASSLLTGKGAEAFF	TGTGCCAGCAGCCTTCTGACGGGGAAGGGCGCTGAAGCTTTCTTT
TRBV7-6	many	TRBJ1-3	TRBD1	CASSLESQGASGNTIYF	TGTGCCAGCAGCTTAGAGAGCCAGGGGGCGTCGGGAAACACCATATATTTT
TRBV19	once	TRBJ2-1	NA	CASSPGGGSWVKREQFF	TGTGCCAGTAGCCCCGGGGGTGGTTCTTGGGTTAAAAGGGAGCAGTTCTTC
TRBV7-9	NA	TRBJ2-5	NA	CASSFGTIQETQYF	TGTGCCAGCAGCTTTGGGACGATCCAAGAGACCCAGTACTTC
TRBV28	many	TRBJ2-7	NA	CASSSSIYEQYF	TGTGCCAGCAGTTCAAGCATCTACGAGCAGTACTTC
TRBV4-1	few	TRBJ2-7	TRBD1	CASSQDPRTGYEQYF	TGCGCCAGCAGCCAAGACCCCAGGACAGGCTACGAGCAGTACTTC